These 10 T cell receptor beta chains share one sample of origin, sequenced in a study of human T cells and chemical hapten exposure. Time point noted: healthy volunteer bleed at 6 weeks. The authors extracted total RNA from unfractionated whole blood. TCRdb independently ran MiXCR on the RACE reads; one entry per CDR3 protein. The sample holds 65,000 or so distinct CDR3 sequences, around 6.3% seen once. Material for sequencing was whole blood. Every receptor here comes from a female donor in good health. Some clones in this sample may be carry-over from other donors' samples.

This clonotype showed up many times. The chain links TRBV6-5 to TRBJ1-3; D unclear. The V gene lost 6 bases and the J gene lost 0 bases, with 6 bases spanning the gap. The CDR3 length is 13 residues. Germline V CDR1 and CDR2: MNHEY, SVGAGI. The CDR3 nucleotides are TGTGCCAGCAGGCAGAGCTCTGGAAACACCATATATTTT. It codes for CASRQSSGNTIYF.

This clonotype was seen ten or more times. The chain carries TRBV6-6 and TRBJ2-7; the match to TRBD1 covers 7 bases. Germline CDR1 and CDR2: MNHNY and SVGAGI (reference sequence). The V gene end was trimmed by 4 bases and the J gene end by 1 base; junction bases not matched to a gene: 4. The CDR3 contains 14 residues. The CDR3 sequence: CASSLTGVSYEQYF. The CDR3 DNA is TGTGCCAGCAGTTTAACAGGGGTGTCCTACGAGCAGTACTTC.

The chain combines TRBV28 with TRBJ1-2; D is unresolved. Germline V CDR1 and CDR2: MDHEN, SYDVKM. Between the trimmed V and J ends, which lost 3 bases and 1 base, there was a span of 9 bases. The CDR3 runs 14 residues. CDR3 loop: CASSFSTDNYGYTF. The DNA for the CDR3 is TGTGCCAGCAGTTTCTCAACAGATAACTATGGCTACACCTTC.

This clonotype was detected many times. The chain joins TRBV29-1 to TRBJ1-6, with D tentatively TRBD1 (5 bases). CDR3 length equals 13 residues. The V end was cut by 5 bases, the J end by 7 bases, with 12 bases between. Germline lookup yields CDR1 SQVTM and CDR2 ANQGSEA. The CDR3 bases are TGCAGCGTTCGCGAGACAGCCAATTCACCCCTCCACTTT. Translation: CSVRETANSPLHF.

In its sample, this clonotype was seen many times. This sequence joins TRBV28 and TRBJ1-2, with a weak D call TRBD1 (5 bases). The CDR3 is 16 residues long. Germline V gene data show CDR1 as MDHEN and CDR2 as SYDVKM. Trimming removed 2 bases at V and 5 bases at J, with 18 bases between. The CDR3 protein is CASSLGVDGASYGYTF. Here the CDR3 DNA reads TGTGCCAGCAGTTTAGGAGTTGATGGGGCGTCATATGGCTACACCTTC.

This clonotype was counted many times. The chain links TRBV20-1 to TRBJ1-5; no definite D call. Trimming left V 0 bases short and J 4 bases short, with 7 bases between. The CDR3 is made up of 13 amino acids. Germline V gene lookup returns CDR1 DFQATT and CDR2 SNEGSKA (reference sequence). CDR3 loop: CSARDLTNQPQHF. The CDR3 DNA sequence: TGCAGTGCTAGAGATTTGACTAATCAGCCCCAGCATTTT.

Regarding this clonotype: A read error may explain this, as a much larger clone is one base away. This chain joins TRBV7-2 and TRBJ2-4; weak D call: TRBD2 (5 bases). Trimming removed 5 bases at V and 0 bases at J, with 14 bases between. Germline values: CDR1 SGHTA, CDR2 FQGNSA. This CDR3 contains 16 residues. The CDR3 region has the DNA TGTGCCAGCAGCCCCGGACTCTACCTAGCCAAAAACATTCAGTACTTC. It encodes CASSPGLYLAKNIQYF.

This clonotype was observed a handful of times. This chain connects TRBV4-2 to TRBJ1-6; 9 bases align to TRBD1. CDR1 LGHNA and CDR2 YNFKEQ come from the germline V gene. This CDR3 has 16 amino acids. The ends lost 4 bases at V and 6 bases at J; junction bases unmatched: 7. This CDR3 reads CASSPEGQGGNSPLHF. CDR3 in DNA: TGTGCCAGCAGCCCGGAGGGACAGGGTGGTAATTCACCCCTCCACTTT.

This clonotype showed up many times. The CDR3, as DNA: TGTGCCAGCACGAGTCCAGGGGATGAAAAACTGTTTTTT. It codes for CASTSPGDEKLFF. The chain employs TRBV28 and TRBJ1-4, with a possible D match to TRBD1 (6 bases). CDR3 size: 13 residues. The V gene lost 7 bases and the J gene lost 6 bases, with 12 bases spanning the gap. The germline V gene encodes CDR1 MDHEN and CDR2 SYDVKM.

This clonotype was detected ten times or more. This rearrangement joins TRBV5-1 to TRBJ2-1, with TRBD2 matching 7 bases. This CDR3 contains 14 residues. The V gene end was trimmed by 0 bases and the J gene end by 6 bases; junction bases not matched to a gene: 3. CDR1 is SGHRS, CDR2 YFSETQ, per germline. CDR3 region: CASSLAASGNEQFF. The CDR3 DNA follows: TGCGCCAGCAGCTTGGCTGCTAGCGGCAATGAGCAGTTCTTC. Combining the CDR3 with reference TRBV5-1 and TRBJ2-1 gives the whole variable domain KAGVTQTPRYLIKTRGQQVTLSCSPISGHRSVSWYQQTPGQGLQFLFEYFSETQRNKGNFPGRFSGRQFSNSRSEMNVSTLELGDSALYLCASSLAASGNEQFFGPGTRLTVL.